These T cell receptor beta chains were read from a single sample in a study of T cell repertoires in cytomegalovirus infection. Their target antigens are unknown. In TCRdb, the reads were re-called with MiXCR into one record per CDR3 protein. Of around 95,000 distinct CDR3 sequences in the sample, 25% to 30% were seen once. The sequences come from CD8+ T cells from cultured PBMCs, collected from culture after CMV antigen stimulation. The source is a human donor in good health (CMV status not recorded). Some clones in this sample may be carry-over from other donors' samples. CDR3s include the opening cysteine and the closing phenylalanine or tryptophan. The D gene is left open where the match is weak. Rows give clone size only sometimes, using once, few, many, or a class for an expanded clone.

CASSLSPGAAQPQHF	TGTGCCAGCAGCTTAAGTCCGGGGGCAGCCCAGCCCCAGCATTTT	TRBJ1-5	TRBV7-2	many	NA
CATSGPTGGPDTQYF	TGTGCCACCAGTGGCCCGACAGGGGGCCCAGATACGCAGTATTTT	TRBJ2-3	TRBV24-1	NA	TRBD1
CASSRRRQALTNTGELFF	TGTGCCAGCAGCCGAAGGAGACAGGCCTTGACGAACACCGGGGAGCTGTTTTTT	TRBJ2-2	TRBV6-1	few	NA
CASSFGESANYGYTF	TGTGCCAGCAGTTTCGGGGAGTCAGCTAACTATGGCTACACCTTC	TRBJ1-2	TRBV27	few	NA
CASSALGGGGYTF	TGTGCCAGCAGTGCTCTGGGGGGGGGAGGCTACACCTTC	TRBJ1-2	TRBV6-1	NA	NA
CASSYSAGGGGETQYF	TGTGCCAGCAGTTACTCGGCAGGGGGCGGAGGTGAGACCCAGTACTTC	TRBJ2-5	TRBV6-5	NA	TRBD1
CASSLNEGVEFEQYF	TGTGCCAGCAGTTTGAATGAAGGGGTAGAGTTCGAGCAGTACTTC	TRBJ2-7	TRBV12-3/TRBV12-4	NA	NA
CASIPQSGEAFF	TGTGCCAGCATCCCCCAGAGCGGTGAAGCTTTCTTT	TRBJ1-1	TRBV5-4	NA	NA
CSAGGLAGGSADTQYF	TGCAGTGCTGGGGGACTAGCGGGGGGTAGCGCAGATACGCAGTATTTT	TRBJ2-3	TRBV20-1	NA	TRBD2
CASSFPGTGTYEQYF	TGTGCCAGCAGTTTCCCCGGGACAGGGACCTACGAGCAGTACTTC	TRBJ2-7	TRBV28	NA	TRBD1
CASSFRTSGNNEQFF	TGCGCCAGCAGCTTTCGGACTAGCGGGAACAATGAGCAGTTCTTC	TRBJ2-1	TRBV5-1	many	TRBD2
CGMGDEQYF	TGCGGCATGGGCGACGAGCAGTACTTC	TRBJ2-7	TRBV20-1	NA	NA
CSARRGNYNEQFF	TGCAGTGCTAGGAGGGGGAATTACAATGAGCAGTTCTTC	TRBJ2-1	TRBV20-1	NA	NA
CASRPGLAEINEQFF	TGTGCCAGCAGACCGGGACTAGCGGAAATCAATGAGCAGTTCTTC	TRBJ2-1	TRBV2	NA	TRBD2
CASSLRLAGGAQDTQYF	TGTGCCAGCAGCTTAAGGCTAGCGGGGGGTGCACAAGATACGCAGTATTTT	TRBJ2-3	TRBV7-2	many	TRBD2
CASSYSPTGSSYEQYF	TGTGCCAGCAGTTACTCCCCGACAGGGTCCTCCTACGAGCAGTACTTC	TRBJ2-7	TRBV6-5	NA	TRBD1
CASSPEGGGPSYNEQFF	TGTGCCAGCAGCCCAGAAGGGGGGGGCCCCTCCTACAATGAGCAGTTCTTC	TRBJ2-1	TRBV11-2	few	NA
CASSAWTVDTQYF	TGTGCCAGCAGCGCCTGGACAGTAGATACGCAGTATTTT	TRBJ2-3	TRBV7-6	many	NA
CASSSLDMEDTEAFF	TGTGCCAGCTCATCCCTAGACATGGAGGACACTGAAGCTTTCTTT	TRBJ1-1	TRBV18	NA	NA
CASSVEGATNEKLFF	TGTGCCAGCAGCGTGGAGGGGGCGACTAATGAAAAACTGTTTTTT	TRBJ1-4	TRBV9	NA	TRBD1
CASTSRMAGANVLTF	TGTGCCAGCACCAGTAGGATGGCGGGGGCCAACGTCCTGACTTTC	TRBJ2-6	TRBV9	NA	NA
CASSLVGQEETQYF	TGTGCCAGCAGCTTAGTTGGCCAGGAAGAGACCCAGTACTTC	TRBJ2-5	TRBV7-2	few	NA
CASSPGLLYNEQFF	TGTGCCAGCAGCCCGGGACTACTCTACAATGAGCAGTTCTTC	TRBJ2-1	TRBV7-9	NA	TRBD2
CASSLGGNTIYF	TGTGCCAGCAGCCTAGGGGGAAACACCATATATTTT	TRBJ1-3	TRBV7-8	few	NA
CAAETGQGGTEAFF	TGTGCCGCGGAAACGGGACAGGGTGGGACTGAAGCTTTCTTT	TRBJ1-1	TRBV10-3	NA	TRBD1
CSANRALSTEAFF	TGCAGTGCGAACAGGGCTCTCAGCACTGAAGCTTTCTTT	TRBJ1-1	TRBV20-1	NA	NA
CASSLAGVDTQYF	TGTGCCAGCAGCTTAGCGGGAGTAGATACGCAGTATTTT	TRBJ2-3	TRBV7-8	NA	NA
CSAPEDGYTF	TGCAGTGCTCCAGAAGATGGCTACACCTTC	TRBJ1-2	TRBV20-1	many	NA
CASSYSPGQNYGYTF	TGTGCCAGCAGTTACTCGCCGGGACAGAACTATGGCTACACCTTC	TRBJ1-2	TRBV6-5	few	TRBD1
CASSLETGRDEQFF	TGTGCCAGCAGCTTAGAGACAGGGAGAGATGAGCAGTTCTTC	TRBJ2-1	TRBV11-2	NA	TRBD1
CASSLGGAETTEAFF	TGTGCCAGCAGTTTAGGAGGGGCAGAGACCACTGAAGCTTTCTTT	TRBJ1-1	TRBV12-3/TRBV12-4	NA	NA
CASSPTGSVTEAFF	TGTGCCAGCAGCCCGACAGGGTCGGTCACTGAAGCTTTCTTT	TRBJ1-1	TRBV7-9	few	TRBD1
CASSQAWEGYEQYF	TGCGCCAGCAGCCAAGCCTGGGAAGGTTACGAGCAGTACTTC	TRBJ2-7	TRBV4-1	NA	NA
CASRRDLSNQPQHF	TGTGCCAGCAGGCGGGACTTGTCCAATCAGCCCCAGCATTTT	TRBJ1-5	TRBV7-8	NA	NA
CASSLASGDEQFF	TGTGCCAGCAGCTTGGCGTCTGGGGATGAGCAGTTCTTC	TRBJ2-1	TRBV5-6	NA	NA
CASSFDLSVAQPQHF	TGTGCCAGCAGTTTTGATCTGTCAGTTGCTCAGCCCCAGCATTTT	TRBJ1-5	TRBV28	NA	NA
CASSTRTGGKQETQYF	TGTGCCAGCAGCACAAGGACAGGGGGAAAACAAGAGACCCAGTACTTC	TRBJ2-5	TRBV3-1	many	TRBD1
CASSDPGGQGYEQYF	TGTGCCAGCAGTGACCCCGGGGGACAGGGATACGAGCAGTACTTC	TRBJ2-7	TRBV2	NA	TRBD1
CATGGFYSGANVLTF	TGTGCCACCGGAGGGTTCTACTCTGGGGCCAACGTCCTGACTTTC	TRBJ2-6	TRBV24-1	many	NA
CSAGPSNEQFF	TGCAGCGCCGGACCTTCGAATGAGCAGTTCTTC	TRBJ2-1	TRBV29-1	NA	NA
CASSFISSGTYEQYF	TGTGCCAGCAGCTTCATTTCCAGCGGCACCTACGAGCAGTACTTC	TRBJ2-7	TRBV5-6	NA	NA
CSARETVSSYEQYF	TGCAGTGCTAGAGAGACGGTTAGCTCCTACGAGCAGTACTTC	TRBJ2-7	TRBV20-1	NA	NA